Presented here are 30 T cell receptor beta chains from one specimen sequenced in a study of T cells in Graves' hyperthyroidism and ophthalmopathy. TCR beta CDR3 regions were amplified from RNA. Primed by the HTBI set, a first-round RT-PCR was run on the TCR CDR3. TCRdb analysed the multiplex PCR reads with MiXCR anew, one entry per CDR3 protein. There are about 600,000 distinct CDR3 sequences in the sample; about a sixth occur only once, and 3% to 4% lies in the top ten. Sequencing used blood. Every receptor here comes from a woman between 40 and 55 years old with Graves' ophthalmopathy.

The rearrangement uses TRBV12-3 or TRBV12-4 and TRBJ1-1; D ambiguous. This CDR3 is 14 amino acids long. Trimming pared 8 bases from V and 1 base from J, leaving 14 bases between. The CDR3 reads CASGRASQNTEAFF. The CDR3 DNA reads as TGTGCCAGCGGTCGGGCGTCCCAGAACACTGAAGCTTTCTTT.

This clonotype was detected ten times or more. The CDR3 DNA sequence: TGTGCCAGCAGCCCCGACAGGGCGGCGGATTCACCCCTCCACTTT. It codes for CASSPDRAADSPLHF. The chain is built from TRBV12-3 or TRBV12-4 and TRBJ1-6, with 7 nucleotides matching TRBD1. This CDR3 comprises 15 residues. V shed 6 bases and J 8 bases; nucleotides not matched to a gene: 10.

In this sample, this clonotype turned up many times. The chain combines TRBV7-3 with TRBJ2-1; D gene ambiguous. The ends were cut back, 4 bases at V and 2 bases at J, with 12 bases in the middle. The CDR3 is 15 residues long. From germline, CDR1 is SGHTA and CDR2 FQGTGA. CDR3 sequence reads: CASSSPAGAYNEQFF. CDR3 DNA sequence: TGTGCCAGCAGCTCCCCGGCTGGCGCCTACAATGAGCAGTTCTTC.

The chain employs TRBV20-1 and TRBJ2-3; no reliable D call. The CDR3 has 11 amino acids. CDR1 DFQATT and CDR2 SNEGSKA come from the germline V gene (reference sequence). Deletions cut 3 bases from V and 7 bases from J, with 8 bases between. This CDR3 is CSASDLYTQYF. CDR3 DNA sequence: TGCAGTGCTAGTGATCTGTATACGCAGTATTTT.

This clonotype showed up many times. The CDR3: CASSFGTGFTYEQYF. The CDR3 DNA reads as TGCGCCAGCAGCTTCGGGACAGGGTTCACCTACGAGCAGTACTTC. The V call is TRBV5-1, the J call TRBJ2-7; TRBD1 aligns across 9 bases. This CDR3 comprises 15 residues. Germline values: CDR1 SGHRS, CDR2 YFSETQ. The junction had 5 bases not matched to a gene; V was cut back by 2 bases and J by 2 bases.

J is TRBJ2-7 and V is TRBV27, with a tentative D call TRBD2 (6 bases). The V gene lost 6 bases and the J gene lost 4 bases, with 19 bases spanning the gap. The length of the CDR3 is 15 residues. Germline V gene lookup returns CDR1 MNHEY and CDR2 SMNVEV (reference sequence). The CDR3 protein is CASSPSWGRLYEQYF. The CDR3 DNA reads as TGTGCCAGCAGCCCCAGTTGGGGGAGGTTGTACGAGCAGTACTTC.

The sample holds many counts of this clonotype. The V gene is TRBV30, the J gene TRBJ1-3, with D unresolved. This CDR3 region has 14 residues. Germline assignment: CDR1 GTSNPN and CDR2 SVGIG (reference sequence). Between the trimmed V and J ends, which lost 3 bases and 8 bases, there was a span of 17 bases. In DNA form, the CDR3 reads TGTGCCTGGAGGTCGGGAGGGAACCCGGACACCATATATTTT. Translated, it gives CAWRSGGNPDTIYF.

This clonotype appeared many times. The CDR3 spells CASSIQGVFNTEAFF. The CDR3 DNA reads as TGTGCCAGCAGCATACAGGGGGTGTTTAATACTGAAGCTTTCTTT. The chain carries TRBV11-2 and TRBJ1-1, with 8 nucleotides matching TRBD1. The germline V gene encodes CDR1 SGHAT and CDR2 FQNNGV. The length of the CDR3 is 15 residues. Unmatched junction bases numbered 10, after V lost 5 bases and J lost 5 bases. Filled out from reference TRBV11-2 and TRBJ1-1, the complete variable domain reads EAGVAQSPRYKIIEKRQSVAFWCNPISGHATLYWYQQILGQGPKLLIQFQNNGVVDDSQLPKDRFSAERLKGVDSTLKIQPAKLEDSAVYLCASSIQGVFNTEAFFGQGTRLTVV.

This clonotype appeared many times. The chain joins TRBV5-1 to TRBJ2-2; perhaps TRBD2 as D (6 bases). CDR3 length: 14 residues. The V gene lost 5 bases and the J gene lost 6 bases, with 14 bases spanning the gap. Germline-derived CDR1 and CDR2 are SGHRS and YFSETQ. This CDR3 reads CASRGGALAGELFF. CDR3 bases: TGCGCCAGCAGGGGCGGGGCCCTCGCCGGGGAGCTGTTTTTT.

The V gene is TRBV19, the J gene TRBJ2-1; 11 positions agree with TRBD2. CDR1 and CDR2 (germline): LNHDA, SQIVND (reference sequence). This CDR3 is 17 amino acids long. V shed 4 bases, J shed 1 base, and the junction held 6 bases outside the gene matches. DNA for the CDR3: TGTGCCAGTAGTAACAGAGTAGCGGGAGGGTCCTACAATGAGCAGTTCTTC. It encodes CASSNRVAGGSYNEQFF. The variable domain in full, completed from reference TRBV19 and TRBJ2-1, reads DGGITQSPKYLFRKEGQNVTLSCEQNLNHDAMYWYRQDPGQGLRLIYYSQIVNDFQKGDIAEGYSVSREKKESFPLTVTSAQKNPTAFYLCASSNRVAGGSYNEQFFGPGTRLTVL.

The J gene is TRBJ2-1, the V gene TRBV10-3, with 7 bases matching TRBD2. J gave up 10 bases and V 6 bases, and 6 bases lay outside the gene matches. The CDR3 has 12 amino acids. CDR1 ENHRY and CDR2 SYGVKD come from the germline V gene. This CDR3 reads CAISGGRGEQFF. The CDR3 DNA is TGTGCCATCAGCGGCGGGAGAGGAGAGCAGTTCTTC.

This clonotype appeared many times. J is TRBJ1-1 and V is TRBV6-6, with D perhaps matching TRBD1 (6 bases). This CDR3 region has 15 residues. Germline V CDR1 and CDR2: MNHNY, SVGAGI (reference sequence). V gave up 1 base and J gave up 6 bases, with 15 bases separating them. CDR3 sequence (DNA): TGTGCCAGCAGTTACTTCGGGATGGGGGGCGCTGAAGCTTTCTTT. It specifies CASSYFGMGGAEAFF.

This clonotype occurred many times. The chain uses TRBV6-1 and TRBJ2-7, with D hard to call. The CDR3 totals 12 residues. Trimming shortened V by 6 bases and J by 1 base, and 7 bases separated the two germline ends. Germline CDR1 MNHNS, CDR2 SASEGT. The CDR3 coding sequence is TGTGCCAGCAGGCCGGATTCCTACGAGCAGTACTTC. Amino acids: CASRPDSYEQYF.

This clonotype was observed at least ten times. The chain combines TRBV7-2 with TRBJ2-6; possibly TRBD1 for D (6 bases). Germline V lookup: CDR1 SGHTA, CDR2 FQGNSA. This CDR3 region has 16 residues. V was pared by 5 bases and J by 0 bases, with 11 bases between. DNA of the CDR3: TGTGCCAGCAGCGGGGACATAAGCTCTGGGGCCAACGTCCTGACTTTC. This gives the protein CASSGDISSGANVLTF.

Only a few counts were recorded for this clonotype. The chain employs TRBV27 and TRBJ2-2; D possibly uses TRBD1 or TRBD2 (5 bases each). Germline V lookup: CDR1 MNHEY, CDR2 SMNVEV (reference sequence). This CDR3 is built from 16 residues. V was pared by 6 bases and J by 4 bases, with 18 bases between. The CDR3 loop reads CASSDLPGRPTGELFF. CDR3 DNA: TGTGCCAGCAGCGACCTACCGGGACGTCCCACCGGGGAGCTGTTTTTT.

This clonotype was detected a few times. V gene TRBV24-1 combines with J gene TRBJ2-1; 10 bases align to TRBD1. The CDR3 length is 15 residues. Unmatched junction bases numbered 6, after V lost 3 bases and J lost 8 bases. Germline V gene lookup returns CDR1 KGHDR and CDR2 SFDVKD. Here the CDR3 reads CATSDADRGLHEQFF. The CDR3 DNA reads TGTGCCACCAGTGATGCGGACAGGGGGTTACATGAGCAGTTCTTC.

This clonotype was seen ten or more times. This chain connects TRBV2 to TRBJ2-3; unclear D gene. This CDR3 region has 16 residues. V was cut by 2 bases and J by 2 bases, with 14 bases left in between. Germline V gene sequence: CDR1 SNHLY, CDR2 FYNNEI. In nucleotides, the CDR3 is TGTGCCAGCAGTGAAAGGCCTAGACTCCACACAGATACGCAGTATTTT. Translation gives CASSERPRLHTDTQYF. Complete variable domain (other parts from reference TRBV2 and TRBJ2-3): EPEVTQTPSHQVTQMGQEVILRCVPISNHLYFYWYRQILGQKVEFLVSFYNNEISEKSEIFDDQFSVERPDGSNFTLKIRSTKLEDSAMYFCASSERPRLHTDTQYFGPGTRLTVL.

As concerns this clonotype: This may come from a read error, since a much larger clone is one base off. The gene calls are TRBV3-1 and TRBJ2-5; unclear D gene. Looked up from germline, CDR1 is LGHDT and CDR2 is YNNKEL (reference sequence). The CDR3 covers 15 residues. V lost 0 bases, J lost 4 bases, and 12 bases lay in between. The CDR3 protein is CASSQEELPVETQYF. The CDR3 nucleotides are TGTGCCAGCAGCCAAGAGGAACTACCAGTAGAGACCCAGTACTTC.

This clonotype was observed a handful of times. This rearrangement joins TRBV5-1 to TRBJ2-3, with D possibly matching TRBD2 (5 bases). This CDR3 has 15 amino acids. The germline CDR1 and CDR2 sequences are SGHRS and YFSETQ. Trimming removed 4 bases at V and 3 bases at J, with 15 bases between. The CDR3 protein is CASSHKAGRTDTQYF. The CDR3 coding sequence is TGCGCCAGCAGCCATAAGGCGGGTAGAACAGATACGCAGTATTTT.

Ten or more counts support this clonotype. This chain links TRBV20-1 with TRBJ2-1; a possible D gene is TRBD2 (5 bases). The V gene's germline CDR1 is DFQATT and CDR2 SNEGSKA (reference sequence). V was clipped by 6 bases and J by 0 bases, with 12 bases between them. The CDR3 spans 14 residues. DNA for the CDR3: TGCAGTGCGCCCGGACTTAGCTCCTACAATGAGCAGTTCTTC. This codes for CSAPGLSSYNEQFF.

This chain uses TRBV20-1 with TRBJ2-7, with D possibly being TRBD2 (6 bases). Germline loops: CDR1 DFQATT, CDR2 SNEGSKA (reference sequence). The length of the CDR3 is 15 residues. V lost 6 bases and J 3 bases, leaving 21 bases between the germline ends. This CDR3 is CSAPGAGLGVYEQYF. Written as DNA, the CDR3 is TGCAGTGCCCCCGGGGCGGGGCTGGGGGTCTACGAGCAGTACTTC.

The V gene is TRBV11-2, the J gene TRBJ1-3; no firm D call. The germline V gene has CDR1 SGHAT and CDR2 FQNNGV. The CDR3 totals 12 residues. Trimming shortened V by 2 bases and J by 14 bases, and 13 bases separated the two germline ends. The CDR3 nucleotides are TGTGCCAGCAGCTTACTCGGCGGGCCACTATATTTT. This translates into CASSLLGGPLYF.

This clonotype has just a few counts. The genes are TRBV5-5 and TRBJ2-1; D is possibly TRBD1 or TRBD2 (5 bases each). CDR3 size: 13 residues. V lost 2 bases and J lost 5, with 8 bases in between. From germline, CDR1 is SGHKS and CDR2 YYEKEE (reference sequence). The CDR3 DNA reads TGTGCCAGCAGCTTAGGGACCCACAATGAGCAGTTCTTC. It codes for CASSLGTHNEQFF.

There are a few counts of this clonotype. With a much larger clone just one base away, this may be a read error. The chain joins TRBV20-1 to TRBJ2-5; D might be TRBD1 (6 bases). Trimming took off 0 bases at V and 1 base at J, with 12 bases between the two ends. From germline, CDR1 is DFQATT and CDR2 SNEGSKA (reference sequence). The CDR3 has 15 amino acids. The CDR3 is CSAREGAEIQETQYF. CDR3 nucleotides: TGCAGTGCTAGAGAGGGGGCGGAAATCCAAGAGACCCAGTACTTC.

At least ten counts were recorded for this clonotype. The V call is TRBV28, the J call TRBJ1-1; 8 bases align to TRBD1. CDR3 size: 13 residues. CDR1 MDHEN and CDR2 SYDVKM come from the germline V gene. With V trimmed by 7 bases and J by 3 bases, 4 bases remained unmatched. DNA for the CDR3: TGTGCCAGCAATACAGGGGGACACACTGAAGCTTTCTTT. Protein sequence: CASNTGGHTEAFF.

Ten or more counts support this clonotype. The rearrangement links TRBV20-1 to TRBJ2-7, with 11 bases that match TRBD2. Germline V gene data show CDR1 as DFQATT and CDR2 as SNEGSKA (reference sequence). Trimming took 2 bases from V and 2 from J; bases not matched to a gene: 8. This CDR3 is built from 16 residues. DNA for the CDR3: TGCAGTGCTAGATGGGGACTAGCGGCTCAAGCCTACGAGCAGTACTTC. It translates to CSARWGLAAQAYEQYF.

This chain joins TRBV16 and TRBJ2-5, with a tentative D call TRBD1 (5 bases). This CDR3 has 13 amino acids. Germline lookup yields CDR1 KGHSY and CDR2 FQNENV. With 7 bases removed from V and 3 bases from J, the gap between germline ends came to 12 bases. This CDR3 reads CASNDQGKETQYF. CDR3 DNA sequence: TGTGCCAGCAACGACCAGGGAAAAGAGACCCAGTACTTC.

The rearrangement links TRBV2 to TRBJ2-5; D is ambiguous. The CDR3 sequence is 11 residues long. Trimming cost V 11 bases and J 2 bases, with 9 bases left between them. Germline V lookup: CDR1 SNHLY, CDR2 FYNNEI. The CDR3 spells CASALQETQYF. CDR3 sequence (DNA): TGTGCCTCCGCGCTACAAGAGACCCAGTACTTC.

The rearrangement joins TRBV10-2 to TRBJ1-1, with D maybe TRBD1 (5 bases). Germline V CDR1 and CDR2: WSHSY, SAAADI. This CDR3 spans 16 amino acids. V dropped 7 bases and J dropped 4 bases, with 22 bases sitting between them. CDR3 in DNA: TGCGCCAGCACCACAGAAGGGGCGGGCGGGCCCACTGAAGCTTTCTTT. As protein: CASTTEGAGGPTEAFF.

The table lists this clonotype with many counts. V and J are TRBV18 and TRBJ2-3, with D possibly being TRBD2 (6 bases). This CDR3 spans 16 amino acids. Germline assignment: CDR1 KGHSH and CDR2 LQKENI. The germline V and J ends were trimmed by 2 bases and 1 base, with 13 bases remaining between them. The CDR3 DNA sequence: TGTGCCAGCTCACCAAGCCGGGGGATTGGCACAGATACGCAGTATTTT. This sequence encodes CASSPSRGIGTDTQYF.